Below, 5 T cell receptor beta chains from the same sample are listed, as sequenced in a study of human T cells and chemical hapten exposure. Time point noted: patch test 1, 2 weeks after DPC sensitization. The treatment: therapeutic diphenylcyclopropenone sensitization with weekly scalp DPC. Each CDR3 protein gets one entry after TCRdb re-called the RACE reads with MiXCR. The data show 95,000 to 150,000 distinct CDR3 sequences, roughly 15% seen once. The input for sequencing was whole blood, taken in connection with sensitization to the hapten diphenylcyclopropenone (DPC). These receptor sequences come from a man aged 18 to 29 with alopecia areata. Some clones in this sample may be carry-over from other donors' samples.

The chain carries TRBV3-1 and TRBJ2-3; no firm D call. Germline CDR1 LGHDT, CDR2 YNNKEL (reference sequence). The ends were cut back, 4 bases at V and 9 bases at J, with 14 bases in the middle. This CDR3 comprises 13 residues. CDR3 sequence: CASSRELTLTQYF. CDR3 in DNA: TGTGCCAGCAGCCGAGAACTTACCCTGACGCAGTATTTT.

This clonotype has a count of ten or more. V and J are TRBV20-1 and TRBJ2-2; TRBD1 agrees at 8 bases. J gave up 3 bases and V 6 bases, and 6 bases lay outside the gene matches. The length of the CDR3 is 14 residues. CDR1 is DFQATT, CDR2 SNEGSKA, per germline (reference sequence). The CDR3: CSASTGVDTGELFF. CDR3 DNA sequence: TGCAGTGCCTCGACAGGGGTAGACACCGGGGAGCTGTTTTTT.

This clonotype was counted between two and nine times. This rearrangement joins TRBV6-1 to TRBJ2-1; D is unclear. The V and J ends lost 4 bases and 0 bases respectively, with 4 bases between them. The germline gives CDR1 MNHNS, CDR2 SASEGT. The CDR3 has 13 residues. CDR3 in amino acids: CASSVGSYNEQFF. CDR3 nucleotide sequence: TGTGCCAGCAGTGTTGGCTCCTACAATGAGCAGTTCTTC.

This clonotype was picked up many times. This CDR3 reads CASSLKVLGAGYTF. CDR3 nucleotide sequence: TGTGCCAGCAGTTTAAAGGTTTTGGGTGCCGGCTACACCTTC. This chain uses TRBV12-3 or TRBV12-4 with TRBJ1-2; no clear D. This CDR3 region has 14 residues. Trimming left V 2 bases short and J 8 bases short, with 15 bases between.

V and J are TRBV12-3 or TRBV12-4 and TRBJ1-1; D possibly corresponds to TRBD1 (6 bases). Trimming took 4 bases from V and 4 from J, leaving 34 bases between them. The CDR3 is made up of 21 amino acids. This CDR3 is CASSWHKLNPGHSSRGTEAFF. CDR3 DNA sequence: TGTGCCAGCAGTTGGCACAAGCTTAATCCGGGACATTCCAGTCGCGGCACTGAAGCTTTCTTT.